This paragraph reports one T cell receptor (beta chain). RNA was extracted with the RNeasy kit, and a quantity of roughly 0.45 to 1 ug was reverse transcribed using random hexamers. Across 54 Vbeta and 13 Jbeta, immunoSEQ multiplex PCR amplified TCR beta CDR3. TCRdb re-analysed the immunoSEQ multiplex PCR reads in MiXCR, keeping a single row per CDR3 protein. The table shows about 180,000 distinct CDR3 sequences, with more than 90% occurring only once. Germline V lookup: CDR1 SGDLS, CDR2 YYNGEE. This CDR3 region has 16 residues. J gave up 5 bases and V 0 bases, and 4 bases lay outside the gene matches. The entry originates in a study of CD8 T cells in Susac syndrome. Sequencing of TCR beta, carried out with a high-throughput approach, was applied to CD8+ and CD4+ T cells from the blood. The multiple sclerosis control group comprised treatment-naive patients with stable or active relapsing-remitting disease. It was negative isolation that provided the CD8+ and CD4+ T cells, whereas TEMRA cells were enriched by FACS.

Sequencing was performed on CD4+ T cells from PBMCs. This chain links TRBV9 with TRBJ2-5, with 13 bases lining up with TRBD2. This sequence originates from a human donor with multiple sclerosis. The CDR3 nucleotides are TGTGCCAGCAGCGTAGGACTAGCGGGGGGTACGGAGACCCAGTACTTC. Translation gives CASSVGLAGGTETQYF. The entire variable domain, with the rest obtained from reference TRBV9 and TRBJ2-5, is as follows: DSGVTQTPKHLITATGQRVTLRCSPRSGDLSVYWYQQSLDQGLQFLIQYYNGEERAKGNILERFSAQQFPDLHSELNLSSLELGDSALYFCASSVGLAGGTETQYFGPGTRLLVL.